The 9 T cell receptor beta chains below all came from one sample that was sequenced in a study of Graves' ophthalmopathy and Graves' hyperthyroidism. TCR beta CDR3 amplification used RNA transcripts. RT-PCR was first run with HTBI primers, then multiplex PCR in a second round. TCRdb re-analysed the multiplex PCR reads in MiXCR, keeping a single row per CDR3 protein. The sample holds about 150,000 distinct CDR3 sequences; 30% to 45% are singletons and the top ten take 4.5% to 6%. Specimen: peripheral blood. All receptors come from a woman between 40 and 50 years old with Graves' ophthalmopathy.

This clonotype showed up many times. This chain uses TRBV4-2 with TRBJ1-6, with no clear D. Germline-derived CDR1 and CDR2 are LGHNA and YNFKEQ. V was clipped by 3 bases and J by 10 bases, with 16 bases between them. The CDR3 spans 15 residues. CDR3 sequence: CASSQTWESASPLHF. CDR3 DNA: TGTGCCAGCAGCCAGACTTGGGAGAGTGCCTCACCCCTCCACTTT.

This clonotype has a handful of counts. J is TRBJ2-2 and V is TRBV12-3 or TRBV12-4; 8 bases agree with TRBD1. The CDR3 totals 14 residues. Unmatched junction bases numbered 3, after V lost 5 bases and J lost 4 bases. The CDR3 is CASSPDRVTGELFF. The CDR3 DNA is TGTGCCAGCAGTCCGGACAGGGTCACCGGGGAGCTGTTTTTT.

In its sample, this clonotype was seen many times. This rearrangement joins TRBV11-2 to TRBJ2-7; D unclear. CDR1 and CDR2 (germline): SGHAT, FQNNGV. The CDR3 covers 14 residues. Trimming stripped 1 base from V and 4 bases from J, with 11 bases between. CDR3 sequence (DNA): TGTGCCAGCAGCTTAGCGTCCTCCTATTACGAGCAGTACTTC. Translation: CASSLASSYYEQYF.

The chain has TRBV7-2 and TRBJ1-2; a possible D gene is TRBD1 (6 bases). CDR3 length equals 15 residues. V lost 3 bases and J 0 bases, leaving 11 bases between the germline ends. Germline V gene data show CDR1 as SGHTA and CDR2 as FQGNSA. The CDR3 spells CASSLVDRSNYGYTF. As DNA, the CDR3 is TGTGCCAGCAGCTTGGTGGACAGATCTAACTATGGCTACACCTTC.

The chain has TRBV20-1 and TRBJ1-5, with D perhaps TRBD1 (5 bases). From germline, CDR1 is DFQATT and CDR2 SNEGSKA (reference sequence). Trimming left V 3 bases short and J 2 bases short, with 11 bases between. CDR3 size: 14 residues. The CDR3 loop is CSASSGGGNQPQHF. CDR3 nucleotides: TGCAGTGCTAGTAGCGGAGGGGGCAATCAGCCCCAGCATTTT.

This clonotype was detected only a few times. This chain connects TRBV29-1 to TRBJ2-7, with D tentatively TRBD1 (6 bases). The V end lost 6 bases, the J end lost 0 bases, and 9 bases lay between the germline ends. Per germline, CDR1 SQVTM and CDR2 ANQGSEA. This CDR3 spans 12 amino acids. For the CDR3, the DNA is TGCAGCGTCAGGGACAACTCCTACGAGCAGTACTTC. This gives the protein CSVRDNSYEQYF.

This chain uses TRBV18 with TRBJ2-5; 12 bases fit TRBD1. This CDR3 has 14 amino acids. Germline CDR1 reads KGHSH; CDR2 reads LQKENI. Trimming took 8 bases from V and 5 from J; bases not matched to a gene: 6. DNA of the CDR3: TGTGCCAGCCAGGGACAGGGGGCATTGGAGACCCAGTACTTC. Its protein is CASQGQGALETQYF.

This clonotype was picked up many times. V is TRBV29-1 and J is TRBJ1-2; 7 bases align to TRBD1. Germline V CDR1 and CDR2: SQVTM, ANQGSEA. V shed 1 base, J shed 6 bases, and the junction held 11 bases outside the gene matches. This CDR3 has 15 residues. The CDR3 here is CSVEGFPTGKDGYTF. CDR3 nucleotides: TGCAGCGTTGAAGGTTTCCCGACAGGGAAAGATGGCTACACCTTC.

This clonotype was seen repeatedly, ten times or more. V and J are TRBV24-1 and TRBJ2-5, with 8 positions matching TRBD2. Trimming cost V 7 bases and J 6 bases; bases outside gene matches: 3. The CDR3 loop spans 12 amino acids. Germline V gene lookup returns CDR1 KGHDR and CDR2 SFDVKD. The CDR3 spells CATSGGGKTQYF. Written as DNA, the CDR3 is TGTGCCACCAGCGGGGGGGGGAAGACCCAGTACTTC.